This TCR beta chain was captured by sequencing in a study of post-analysis software for immune sequencing data. Carried by the TCR beta cDNA libraries were unique molecular identifiers. TCRdb re-called the PCR reads through MiXCR, storing one row per CDR3 protein. This table holds some 800,000 distinct CDR3 sequences, around 46% found once. Notes on the study in general: Controls showed lower frequencies than patients for a handful of TRBV segments, and TRBV5-6, TRBV5-1 and TRBV20-1 were among these.

As concerns this clonotype: Its target is unknown.

This CDR3 comprises 18 residues. Trimming pared 0 bases from V and 0 bases from J, leaving 12 bases between. This sequence joins TRBV12-3 or TRBV12-4 and TRBJ2-6; D is unclear. Sequenced material: blood. This sequence originates from a girl between 5 and 17 years old with multiple sclerosis. CDR3 amino acids: CASSLAPQISSGANVLTF. The CDR3 bases are TGTGCCAGCAGTTTAGCGCCACAGATTAGCTCTGGGGCCAACGTCCTGACTTTC.